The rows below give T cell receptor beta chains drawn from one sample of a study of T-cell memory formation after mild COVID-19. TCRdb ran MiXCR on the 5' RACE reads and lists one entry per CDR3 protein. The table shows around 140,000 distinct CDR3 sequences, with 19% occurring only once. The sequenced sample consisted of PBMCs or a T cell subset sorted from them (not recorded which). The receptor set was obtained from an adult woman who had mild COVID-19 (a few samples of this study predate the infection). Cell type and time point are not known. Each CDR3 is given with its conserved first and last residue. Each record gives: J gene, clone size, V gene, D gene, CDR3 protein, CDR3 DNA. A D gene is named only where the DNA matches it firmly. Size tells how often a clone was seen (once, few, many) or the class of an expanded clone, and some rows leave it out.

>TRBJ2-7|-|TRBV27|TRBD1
CASKSAGGSYEQYF
TGTGCCAGCAAAAGCGCAGGGGGCTCCTACGAGCAGTACTTC
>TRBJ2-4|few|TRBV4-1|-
CASSQGAPTGRAKNIQYF
TGCGCCAGCAGCCAAGGGGCCCCTACCGGACGGGCCAAAAACATTCAGTACTTC
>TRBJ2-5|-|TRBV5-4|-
CASSPTGMGETQYF
TGTGCCAGCAGCCCTACAGGGATGGGGGAGACCCAGTACTTC
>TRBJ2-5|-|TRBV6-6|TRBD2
CASSYRLAGETQYF
TGTGCCAGCAGTTACCGACTAGCGGGAGAGACCCAGTACTTC
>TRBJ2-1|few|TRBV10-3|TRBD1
CAIGTGDNEQFF
TGTGCCATTGGGACAGGGGACAATGAGCAGTTCTTC
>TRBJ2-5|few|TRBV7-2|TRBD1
CASSLGGAGGETQYF
TGTGCCAGCAGCTTAGGTGGTGCAGGGGGCGAGACCCAGTACTTC
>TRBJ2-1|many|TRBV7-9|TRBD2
CASSRSGGSYNEQFF
TGTGCCAGCAGCCGCAGCGGGGGATCCTACAATGAGCAGTTCTTC
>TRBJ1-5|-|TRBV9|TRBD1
CASSPGQGAGNQPQHF
TGTGCCAGCAGCCCCGGACAGGGGGCAGGCAATCAGCCCCAGCATTTT
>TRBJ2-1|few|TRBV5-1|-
CASSWSEANEQFF
TGCGCCAGCAGCTGGTCTGAGGCAAATGAGCAGTTCTTC
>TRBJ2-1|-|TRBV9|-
CASSVGQRIPPVF
TGTGCCAGCAGCGTAGGACAAAGGATACCCCCGGTCTTC
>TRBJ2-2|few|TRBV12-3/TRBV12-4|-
CASSPGTQKTGELFF
TGTGCCAGCAGCCCCGGGACTCAAAAAACCGGGGAGCTGTTTTTT
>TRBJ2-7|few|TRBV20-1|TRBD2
CSAQTSGSSTYEQYF
TGCAGTGCTCAGACTAGCGGGAGTTCCACCTACGAGCAGTACTTC
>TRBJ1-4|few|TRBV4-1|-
CASSLIRGEKLFF
TGCGCCAGCAGTCTGATCCGGGGTGAAAAACTGTTTTTT
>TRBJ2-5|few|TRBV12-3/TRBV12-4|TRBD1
CASTKTRDRDSQETQYF
TGTGCCAGCACTAAAACCCGGGACAGGGATTCTCAAGAGACCCAGTACTTC
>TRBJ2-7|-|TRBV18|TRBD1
CASSLGQAGGEQYF
TGTGCCAGCTCCCTAGGACAAGCAGGGGGCGAGCAGTACTTC
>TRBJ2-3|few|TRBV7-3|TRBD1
CASSRDRVTDTQYF
TGTGCCAGCAGCCGGGACAGGGTCACAGATACGCAGTATTTT
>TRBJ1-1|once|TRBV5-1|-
CASSLWGAGDRFMNTEAFF
TGCGCCAGCAGCTTGTGGGGGGCAGGTGACAGGTTCATGAACACTGAAGCTTTCTTT
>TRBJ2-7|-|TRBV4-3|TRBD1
CASSQGGQGAYEQYF
TGCGCCAGCAGCCAAGGCGGACAGGGAGCCTACGAGCAGTACTTC
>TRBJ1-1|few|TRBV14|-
CASSRPHMDTEAFF
TGTGCCAGCAGCCGCCCTCATATGGACACTGAAGCTTTCTTT